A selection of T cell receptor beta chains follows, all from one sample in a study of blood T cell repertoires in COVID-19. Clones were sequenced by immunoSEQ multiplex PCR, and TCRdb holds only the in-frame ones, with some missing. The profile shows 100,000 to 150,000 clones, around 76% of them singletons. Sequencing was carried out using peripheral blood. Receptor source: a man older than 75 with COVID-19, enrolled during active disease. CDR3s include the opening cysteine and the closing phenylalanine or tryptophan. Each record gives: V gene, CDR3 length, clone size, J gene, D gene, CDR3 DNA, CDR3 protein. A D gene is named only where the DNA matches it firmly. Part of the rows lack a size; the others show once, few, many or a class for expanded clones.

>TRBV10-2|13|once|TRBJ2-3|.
TGCGCCACCGGGACAATTAGCACAGATACGCAGTATTTT
CATGTISTDTQYF
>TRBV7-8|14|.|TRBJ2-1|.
TGTGCCAGCAGCTCCCTAGTAACCTACAATGAGCAGTTCTTC
CASSSLVTYNEQFF
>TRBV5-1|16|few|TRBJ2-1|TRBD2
TGCGCCAGCAGCTGGGGACTAGCTCTCTCCTACAATGAGCAGTTCTTC
CASSWGLALSYNEQFF
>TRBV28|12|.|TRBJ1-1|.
TGTGCCAGCAGCGAGGGCATCACTGAAGCTTTCTTT
CASSEGITEAFF
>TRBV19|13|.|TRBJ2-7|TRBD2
TGTGCCAGTACGGCTAGCGGGAACTACGAGCAGTACTTC
CASTASGNYEQYF
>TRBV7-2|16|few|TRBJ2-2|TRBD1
TGTGCCAGCAGCTGGATGACAGGGGAGGACACCGGGGAGCTGTTTTTT
CASSWMTGEDTGELFF
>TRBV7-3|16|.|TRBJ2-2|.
TGTGCCAGCAGCCTCAGGCCAGGCTCGACCACCGGGGAGCTGTTTTTT
CASSLRPGSTTGELFF
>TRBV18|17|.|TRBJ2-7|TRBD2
TGTGCCAGCTCACCACCAACTAGCGGGAGGGCCCCCTACGAGCAGTACTTC
CASSPPTSGRAPYEQYF
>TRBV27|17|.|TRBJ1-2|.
TGTGCCAGCAGTTTAAAACAAGGGGGTGGTTGGGCCTATGGCTACACCTTC
CASSLKQGGGWAYGYTF
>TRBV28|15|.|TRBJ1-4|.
TGTGCCAGCAGAGATCAACAGGGATTAGGGGAAAAACTGTTTTTT
CASRDQQGLGEKLFF
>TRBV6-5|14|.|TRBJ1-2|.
TGTGCCAGCAGTTACACAGAGACTAACTATGGCTACACCTTC
CASSYTETNYGYTF
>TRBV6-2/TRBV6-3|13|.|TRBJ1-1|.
TGTGCCAGCTGTTCCCCCCGGGGCACTGAAGCTTTCTTT
CASCSPRGTEAFF
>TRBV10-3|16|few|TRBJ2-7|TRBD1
TGTGCCATCAGTGACCCCCGGGACAGGGGTTCCTACGAGCAGTACTTC
CAISDPRDRGSYEQYF
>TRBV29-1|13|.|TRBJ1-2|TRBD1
TGCAGCGTCCTCCAGGGGGCTAACTATGGCTACACCTTC
CSVLQGANYGYTF
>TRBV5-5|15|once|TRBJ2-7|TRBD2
TGTGCCAGCAGCTTGGTGCGCGGGAGGGGCGACGAGCAGTACTTC
CASSLVRGRGDEQYF
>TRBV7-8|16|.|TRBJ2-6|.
TGTGCCAGCAGCTTAGGGGCAATCTCTGGGGCCAACGTCCTGACTTTC
CASSLGAISGANVLTF
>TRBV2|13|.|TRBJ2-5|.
TGTGCCAGCAGTCTAGAATGGAGGGAGACCCAGTACTTC
CASSLEWRETQYF
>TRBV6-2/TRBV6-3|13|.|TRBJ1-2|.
TGTGCCAGCAGCCTCGACAGAAACTATGGCTACACCTTC
CASSLDRNYGYTF
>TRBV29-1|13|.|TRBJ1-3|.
TGCAGCGGCGTCGACAGGTCTGGAAACACCATATATTTT
CSGVDRSGNTIYF
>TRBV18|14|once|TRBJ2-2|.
TGTGCCAGCTCACCACCGGCCAAAACCGGGGAGCTGTTTTTT
CASSPPAKTGELFF
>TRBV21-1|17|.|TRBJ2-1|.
TGTGCCAGCAGCAAAGCCGCCGGGACTAGCTCCTACAATGAGCAGTTCTTC
CASSKAAGTSSYNEQFF
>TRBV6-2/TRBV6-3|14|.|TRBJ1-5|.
TGTGCCAGCAGCCTCAGGGGTAGCAATCAGCCCCAGCATTTT
CASSLRGSNQPQHF
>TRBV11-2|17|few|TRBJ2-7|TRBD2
TGTGCCAGCAGCTTATCCGAGCGGGGCAGAGGTTCCTACGAGCAGTACTTC
CASSLSERGRGSYEQYF
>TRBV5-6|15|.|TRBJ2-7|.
TGTGCCAGCAGCTTGTGGCCAGTCAGCTCCTACGAGCAGTACTTC
CASSLWPVSSYEQYF
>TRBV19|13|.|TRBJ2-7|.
TGTGCCAGTAGTATGGATGAGGCTTACGAGCAGTACTTC
CASSMDEAYEQYF
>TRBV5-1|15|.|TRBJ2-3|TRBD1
TGCGCCAGCAGCTGGCAGGACAGGGGGCCAGATACGCAGTATTTT
CASSWQDRGPDTQYF
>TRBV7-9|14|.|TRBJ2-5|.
TGTGCCAGCAGCCGAGGACAGAGGGGTGAGACCCAGTACTTC
CASSRGQRGETQYF
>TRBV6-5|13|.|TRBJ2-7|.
TGTGCCACCAAGTTGGATGAGGAGGACGAGCAGTACTTC
CATKLDEEDEQYF
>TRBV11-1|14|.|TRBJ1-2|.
TGTGCCAGCAGCTTTTCGTCAGGGGCCTATGGCTACACCTTC
CASSFSSGAYGYTF
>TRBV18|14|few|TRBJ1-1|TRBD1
TGTGCCAGCTCACCGACAGGGGGGGACACTGAAGCTTTCTTT
CASSPTGGDTEAFF
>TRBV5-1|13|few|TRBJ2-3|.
TGCGCCAGCAGCTTTCCGGGGGAAGATACGCAGTATTTT
CASSFPGEDTQYF
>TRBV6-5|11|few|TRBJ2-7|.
TGTGCCAGCGGGGGGACGCGAGAGCAGTACTTC
CASGGTREQYF
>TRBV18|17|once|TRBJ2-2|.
TGTGCCAGCTCAGCTCCGGGCCTTCTGTCGGGGACCGGGGAGCTGTTTTTT
CASSAPGLLSGTGELFF
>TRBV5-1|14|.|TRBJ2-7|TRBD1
TGCGCCAGCAGCCTGGGGACAGTCGACTACGAGCAGTACTTC
CASSLGTVDYEQYF
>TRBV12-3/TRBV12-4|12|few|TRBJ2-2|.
TGTGCCAGCTCTCGGGGCACCGGGGAGCTGTTTTTT
CASSRGTGELFF
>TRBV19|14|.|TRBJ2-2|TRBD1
TGTGCCAGTAGAACAGGGGGCAACACCGGGGAGCTGTTTTTT
CASRTGGNTGELFF
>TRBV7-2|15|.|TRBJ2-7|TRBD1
TGTGCCAGCAGCCCCCGACCGGGACAGAGTTACGAGCAGTACTTC
CASSPRPGQSYEQYF
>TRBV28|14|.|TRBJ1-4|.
TGTGCCAGCAGTTCCCCCGGCAGGGATGAAAAACTGTTTTTT
CASSSPGRDEKLFF
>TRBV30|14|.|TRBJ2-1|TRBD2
TGTGCCTGGAGTAGCGGGAGGGTCTACACTGAGCAGTTCTTC
CAWSSGRVYTEQFF
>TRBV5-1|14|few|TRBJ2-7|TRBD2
TGCGCCAGCAGCTTGCTCGGGAGGACCTACGAGCAGTACTTC
CASSLLGRTYEQYF
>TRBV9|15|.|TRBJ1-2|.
TGTGCCAGCAGCCCCGACCCTCAGCGGTCCGGTGGCTACACCTTC
CASSPDPQRSGGYTF
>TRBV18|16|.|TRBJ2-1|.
TGTGCCAGCTCCCCGGGGACACCTGAGGTCGTGCATGAGCAGTTCTTC
CASSPGTPEVVHEQFF
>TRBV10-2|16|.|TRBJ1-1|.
TGCGCCAGCAGTGAGTCTGTCGGCAGGGGGAACACTGAAGCTTTCTTT
CASSESVGRGNTEAFF
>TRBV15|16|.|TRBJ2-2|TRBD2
TGTGCCACCAGCAGAGGTCGGACTAGCGGGAGAGGGGAGCTGTTTTTT
CATSRGRTSGRGELFF
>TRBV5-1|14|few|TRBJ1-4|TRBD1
TGCGCCAGCAGCTTGGAAAGGACAGGGGAAAAACTGTTTTTT
CASSLERTGEKLFF
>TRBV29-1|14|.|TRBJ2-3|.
TGCAGCGTTGAAGGGCAGGGAGGATCAGATACGCAGTATTTT
CSVEGQGGSDTQYF
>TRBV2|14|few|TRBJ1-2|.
TGTGCCAGCAGTGAAGCCGGGATGGGTGTGGGCTACACCTTC
CASSEAGMGVGYTF
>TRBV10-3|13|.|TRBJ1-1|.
TGTGCCATCAGGTTGGGGGGGAACACTGAAGCTTTCTTT
CAIRLGGNTEAFF
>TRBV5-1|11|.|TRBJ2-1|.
TGCGCCAGCAGCTATAGCGAGGAGTGGATCTTC
CASSYSEEWIF
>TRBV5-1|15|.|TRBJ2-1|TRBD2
TGCGCCAGCAGCTTCATAGCGGGAGGAGGCAATGAGCAGTTCTTC
CASSFIAGGGNEQFF
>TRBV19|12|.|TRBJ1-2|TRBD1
TGTGCCAGTAGTATACCGGGACAGGGCTACACCTTC
CASSIPGQGYTF
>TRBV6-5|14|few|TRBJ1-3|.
TGTGCCAGCCACTCTCCGGGGACTGGAAACACCATATATTTT
CASHSPGTGNTIYF
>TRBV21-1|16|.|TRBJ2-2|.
TGTGCCACAACCAATGGGCCGTTCACGAACACCGGGGAGCTGTTTTTT
CATTNGPFTNTGELFF
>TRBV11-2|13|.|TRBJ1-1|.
TGTGCCAGCAGCTTTAGGGGCCACCCTGAAGCTTTCTTT
CASSFRGHPEAFF
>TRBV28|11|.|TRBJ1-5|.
TGTGCCAGCAGTTCTTATCAGCCCCAGCATTTT
CASSSYQPQHF
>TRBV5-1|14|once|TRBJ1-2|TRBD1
TGCGCCAGCAGCTTGGCCGGGACAGGGGCTGGCTACACCTTC
CASSLAGTGAGYTF
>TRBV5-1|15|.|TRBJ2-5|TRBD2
TGCGCCAGCCTACTTAGCGGGAGGGCCGGAGAGACCCAGTACTTC
CASLLSGRAGETQYF
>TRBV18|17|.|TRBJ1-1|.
TGTGCCAGCTCCCAAAAGGCAGGAAGTCCCATGAACACTGAAGCTTTCTTT
CASSQKAGSPMNTEAFF
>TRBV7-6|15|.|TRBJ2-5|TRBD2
TGTGCCAGCCTCCAGCGGGGGGGGTACCAAGAGACCCAGTACTTC
CASLQRGGYQETQYF